What follows are 27 T cell receptor beta chains derived from one specimen sequenced in a study of shared T cell receptors in the human thymus. The protocol was immunoSEQ multiplex PCR, while the TCRdb copy is restricted to in-frame clones and leaves out a portion. The sample shows hundreds of thousands of clones, 80% to 90% of them seen only once. The same sample was also used in a study of human thymus T cells.

The sample taken for sequencing was thymocytes. These receptors all come from a boy younger than two with a congenital heart defect.

This clone was picked up a small number of times. The chain uses TRBV4-3 and TRBJ2-3, with D perhaps matching TRBD1 (5 bases). V lost 0 bases, J lost 0 bases, and 19 bases lay in between. Germline V CDR1 and CDR2: LGHNA, YSLEER. The CDR3 spans 19 residues. The CDR3: CASSQEGVSSPPSTDTQYF. CDR3 sequence (DNA): TGCGCCAGCAGCCAAGAAGGGGTTAGTTCCCCTCCAAGCACAGATACGCAGTATTTT.

The rearrangement uses TRBV28 and TRBJ1-2; D perhaps matches TRBD1 (6 bases). Trimming removed 3 bases at V and 4 bases at J, with 12 bases between. CDR1 is MDHEN, CDR2 SYDVKM, per germline. The CDR3 extends over 14 amino acids. The CDR3 nucleotides read TGTGCCAGCAGTTTCACAGGACAGCGCTATGGCTACACCTTC. This gives the protein CASSFTGQRYGYTF.

V gene TRBV5-3 combines with J gene TRBJ1-4; tentatively, D is TRBD1 (5 bases). TRBV5-3 is marked as an open reading frame, function uncertain. This CDR3 spans 18 amino acids. Between the trimmed V and J ends, which lost 4 bases and 0 bases, there was a span of 19 bases. The DNA for the CDR3 is TGTGCCAGAAGCCCCACGGGTCGGGGGGAAGCAACTAATGAAAAACTGTTTTTT. Residues: CARSPTGRGEATNEKLFF.

The rearrangement joins TRBV6-6 to TRBJ2-3, with a tentative D call TRBD1 (5 bases). This CDR3 region has 13 residues. V was shortened by 5 bases and J by 7 bases, with 13 bases between the two germline ends. CDR1 is MNHNY and CDR2 is SVGAGI in the germline V gene (reference sequence). The CDR3, as DNA: TGTGCCAGCAGTGCAGGGAATATCTATACGCAGTATTTT. It yields the protein CASSAGNIYTQYF.

The chain uses TRBV6-1 and TRBJ2-7; TRBD1 agrees at 8 bases. This CDR3 comprises 13 residues. The germline V gene has CDR1 MNHNS and CDR2 SASEGT. V lost 7 bases to trimming and J lost 3 bases; unmatched junction nucleotides: 5. The CDR3 here is CASKTGGSYEQYF. The CDR3 DNA reads TGTGCCAGCAAAACAGGGGGTAGCTACGAGCAGTACTTC.

This clone appeared a single time. V is TRBV14 and J is TRBJ1-2; D remains unclear. The germline V and J ends were trimmed by 3 bases and 8 bases, with 10 bases remaining between them. CDR1 SGHDN and CDR2 FVKESK come from the germline V gene. The CDR3 is 12 amino acids. The CDR3 spells CASSHSTVGYTF. CDR3 DNA sequence: TGTGCCAGCAGCCATTCTACCGTAGGCTACACCTTC.

The rearrangement uses TRBV13 and TRBJ1-2; TRBD1 matches 9 bases. The CDR3 runs 14 residues. Germline V gene lookup returns CDR1 PRHDT and CDR2 FYEKMQ (reference sequence). V lost 4 bases, J lost 4 bases, and 4 bases stayed unmatched. The CDR3 is CASSSGQGIYGYTF. Written as DNA, the CDR3 is TGTGCCAGCAGCTCGGGACAGGGTATCTATGGCTACACCTTC.

The rearrangement joins TRBV7-2 to TRBJ2-7, with TRBD2 matching 12 bases. The CDR3 consists of 16 residues. Germline loops: CDR1 SGHTA, CDR2 FQGNSA. Trimming removed 3 bases from V and 7 bases from J; junction bases left unmatched: 10. CDR3 amino acids: CASSFPLAGGSGEQYF. In nucleotides, the CDR3 is TGTGCCAGCAGCTTTCCACTAGCGGGAGGATCGGGTGAGCAGTACTTC.

V is TRBV28 and J is TRBJ2-2, with 7 positions matching TRBD2. In germline, CDR1 is MDHEN, CDR2 SYDVKM. The length of the CDR3 is 18 residues. V lost 2 bases, J lost 4 bases, and 13 bases stayed unmatched. The CDR3 sequence is CASSLLAGVNGGTGELFF. The CDR3 coding sequence is TGTGCCAGCAGTTTACTGGCGGGGGTGAACGGCGGCACCGGGGAGCTGTTTTTT.

The V call is TRBV10-1, the J call TRBJ1-4, with D tentatively TRBD1 (6 bases). The CDR3 spans 14 residues. From germline, CDR1 is WNHNN and CDR2 SYGVQD (reference sequence). The germline V and J ends were trimmed by 4 bases and 4 bases, with 10 bases remaining between them. CDR3 bases: TGCGCCAGCAGTGGACAGGACTTTAATGAAAAACTGTTTTTT. It specifies CASSGQDFNEKLFF.

The chain joins TRBV4-1 to TRBJ2-7; 15 positions match TRBD2. V lost 5 bases and J lost 0; bases outside the gene matches: 8. Germline V gene data show CDR1 as MGHRA and CDR2 as YSYEKL. The CDR3 is 18 amino acids. CDR3 region: CASSSRTSGGAISYEQYF. CDR3 bases: TGCGCCAGCAGCTCTCGGACTAGCGGGGGGGCTATCTCCTACGAGCAGTACTTC.

This chain links TRBV7-4 with TRBJ2-5, with 10 bases fitting TRBD2. CDR1 is SGHVT and CDR2 is SQSDAQ in the germline V gene. V shed 2 bases, J shed 0 bases, and the junction held 18 bases outside the gene matches. CDR3 size: 21 residues. The CDR3 DNA sequence: TGTGCCAGCAGCTTATTTGGGCCGGCGCTAGCGGGAGTAGCGTACCAAGAGACCCAGTACTTC. Translation gives CASSLFGPALAGVAYQETQYF.

The rearrangement uses TRBV5-4 and TRBJ2-7; 15 nucleotides align to TRBD2. Germline values: CDR1 SGHNT, CDR2 YYREEE (reference sequence). The CDR3 is 20 amino acids. Unmatched junction bases numbered 15, after V lost 4 bases and J lost 1 base. In DNA, the CDR3 is TGTGCCAGCAGCCGCAGGACTAGCGGGAGGGGGCTGACTAGATCCTACGAGCAGTACTTC. It specifies CASSRRTSGRGLTRSYEQYF.

Only a few counts were recorded for this clone. The gene calls are TRBV30 and TRBJ2-7; 10 nucleotides align to TRBD1. V lost 2 bases and J lost 6; bases outside the gene matches: 7. CDR3 size: 14 residues. Germline CDR1 GTSNPN, CDR2 SVGIG (reference sequence). The CDR3 nucleotides are TGTGCCTGGAGTTCGGGGACAGGGGCAAGCGAGCAGTACTTC. The encoded protein is CAWSSGTGASEQYF.

This sequence joins TRBV28 and TRBJ2-1, with 10 nucleotides matching TRBD2. V lost 4 bases and J lost 3; bases outside the gene matches: 6. From germline, CDR1 is MDHEN and CDR2 SYDVKM. The CDR3 has 16 residues. The CDR3, as DNA: TGTGCCAGCAGTTCCTCTAGCGGGGGTCACTACAATGAGCAGTTCTTC. This encodes CASSSSSGGHYNEQFF.

The chain joins TRBV19 to TRBJ2-1; D gene ambiguous. The germline V gene encodes CDR1 LNHDA and CDR2 SQIVND (reference sequence). The CDR3 totals 14 residues. Trimming stripped 6 bases from V and 0 bases from J, with 9 bases between. The CDR3 DNA follows: TGTGCCAGTAGGGCAGGAAGCTCCTACAATGAGCAGTTCTTC. Translating it yields CASRAGSSYNEQFF.

This chain uses TRBV14 with TRBJ2-5; D might be TRBD2 (5 bases). The V end was cut by 4 bases, the J end by 5 bases, with 17 bases between. From germline, CDR1 is SGHDN and CDR2 FVKESK. The CDR3 spans 15 residues. CDR3 sequence reads: CASSLIRGLRETQYF. As DNA, the CDR3 is TGTGCCAGCAGCCTAATCCGAGGGCTGCGGGAGACCCAGTACTTC. Looking up the rest from reference TRBV14 and TRBJ2-5 gives the full variable domain: EAGVTQFPSHSVIEKGQTVTLRCDPISGHDNLYWYRRVMGKEIKFLLHFVKESKQDESGMPNNRFLAERTGGTYSTLKVQPAELEDSGVYFCASSLIRGLRETQYFGPGTRLLVL.

The rearrangement joins TRBV7-9 to TRBJ2-7; 15 bases are a match to TRBD2. This CDR3 comprises 18 residues. Germline V CDR1 and CDR2: SEHNR, FQNEAQ (reference sequence). V lost 4 bases to trimming and J lost 3 bases; unmatched junction nucleotides: 10. CDR3 nucleotide sequence: TGTGCCAGCAGCTGGGGACTAGCGGGGGGCCATGGGAACTACGAGCAGTACTTC. Protein product: CASSWGLAGGHGNYEQYF.

V gene TRBV4-3 combines with J gene TRBJ2-6; possible D gene TRBD1, 6 bases. V gave up 1 base and J gave up 0 bases, with 22 bases separating them. Germline V gene lookup returns CDR1 LGHNA and CDR2 YSLEER. This CDR3 spans 21 amino acids. The CDR3 is CASSQGLGPRGEDSGANVLTF. The CDR3 DNA sequence: TGCGCCAGCAGCCAAGGTCTAGGACCCAGGGGAGAGGACTCTGGGGCCAACGTCCTGACTTTC.

The CDR3: CASSTPSGSGTDTQYF. CDR3 DNA: TGTGCCAGCTCAACTCCTAGCGGGAGTGGCACAGATACGCAGTATTTT. J is TRBJ2-3 and V is TRBV18; 10 nucleotides line up with TRBD2. This CDR3 comprises 16 residues. The V segment lost 5 bases and the J segment 1 base; nucleotides outside the gene matches: 6. Germline V gene sequence: CDR1 KGHSH, CDR2 LQKENI.

This chain uses TRBV18 with TRBJ1-2, with D perhaps TRBD1 (5 bases). The CDR3 runs 16 residues. Per the germline V gene, CDR1 is KGHSH and CDR2 is LQKENI. Trimming removed 2 bases from V and 8 bases from J, with 21 bases in between. The CDR3 sequence: CASSPSPPRGPEGYTF. CDR3 bases: TGTGCCAGCTCACCAAGCCCACCAAGGGGCCCGGAGGGCTACACCTTC.

V usage is TRBV6-1 and J usage is TRBJ1-1; D might be TRBD1 (6 bases). V was pared by 6 bases and J by 7 bases, with 12 bases between. Germline assignment: CDR1 MNHNS and CDR2 SASEGT. This CDR3 has 12 amino acids. This chain's CDR3 is CASSRDKDEAFF. The DNA of the CDR3 is TGTGCCAGCAGCCGGGACAAAGATGAAGCTTTCTTT.

The chain is built from TRBV19 and TRBJ2-6; TRBD2 matches at 10 bases. With V trimmed by 2 bases and J by 1 base, 2 bases remained unmatched. The CDR3 has 17 residues. In germline, CDR1 is LNHDA, CDR2 SQIVND (reference sequence). DNA of the CDR3: TGTGCCAGTAGTATAACTAGCGGGGAGTCTGGGGCCAACGTCCTGACTTTC. Its translation: CASSITSGESGANVLTF. Using reference TRBV19 and TRBJ2-6 for the parts outside the CDR3, the full variable domain is DGGITQSPKYLFRKEGQNVTLSCEQNLNHDAMYWYRQDPGQGLRLIYYSQIVNDFQKGDIAEGYSVSREKKESFPLTVTSAQKNPTAFYLCASSITSGESGANVLTFGAGSRLTVL.

This clone has just a few counts. The V gene is TRBV6-1, the J gene TRBJ2-2; 10 positions agree with TRBD1. Germline V gives CDR1 MNHNS, CDR2 SASEGT. V lost 1 base, J lost 5 bases, and 4 bases stayed unmatched. The CDR3 contains 16 residues. The CDR3 coding sequence is TGTGCCAGCAGTGAAGGAAGGACAGGGGGGACCGGGGAGCTGTTTTTT. As protein: CASSEGRTGGTGELFF.

This chain uses TRBV18 with TRBJ2-7; weak D call: TRBD1 (5 bases). Trimming pared 1 base from V and 3 bases from J, leaving 16 bases between. The CDR3 loop spans 16 amino acids. The germline V gene has CDR1 KGHSH and CDR2 LQKENI. The CDR3 nucleotides are TGTGCCAGCTCACCACGGGGAAGGGGCCACCTCTACGAGCAGTACTTC. Translating gives CASSPRGRGHLYEQYF. The full variable domain, completed using reference TRBV18 and TRBJ2-7, is NAGVMQNPRHLVRRRGQEARLRCSPMKGHSHVYWYRQLPEEGLKFMVYLQKENIIDESGMPKERFSAEFPKEGPSILRIQQVVRGDSAAYFCASSPRGRGHLYEQYFGPGTRLTVT.

This rearrangement joins TRBV9 to TRBJ2-2, with 9 bases that match TRBD2. CDR1 is SGDLS, CDR2 YYNGEE, per germline. V trimming: 3 bases; J trimming: 7 bases; junction bases outside the gene matches: 16. The CDR3 loop spans 18 amino acids. CDR3 loop: CASSDPPLAGISNGELFF. The CDR3 DNA reads TGTGCCAGCAGCGATCCCCCGCTAGCGGGAATCTCTAACGGGGAGCTGTTTTTT.

This chain joins TRBV6-1 and TRBJ2-5, with D tentatively TRBD2 (5 bases). Germline CDR1 and CDR2: MNHNS and SASEGT. There are 12 residues in the CDR3. The V gene lost 4 bases and the J gene lost 5 bases, with 8 bases spanning the gap. The CDR3 DNA sequence: TGTGCCAGCAGTGCACGGGGTGAGACCCAGTACTTC. Translating it yields CASSARGETQYF.